These 25 T cell receptor beta chains share one sample of origin, sequenced in a study of early T cells in non-severe SARS-CoV-2 infection (dated by TCRdb to the early 2020s). The library was prepared using 5' RACE. For sequencing, a NextSeq 500 was employed. TCRdb's own reprocessing of the public reads used fastp at Q25 and MiXCR and kept productive beta chains. When rows share a CDR3 protein, they turn into one entry using the most common DNA and genes. The sample data list tens of thousands of distinct CDR3 sequences, and roughly 8.7% of these were observed just once. Of the sample, 3.5% to 4% is held by the ten largest clones. The sequencing used whole blood, collected at baseline. These TCRs come from an adult who was a healthcare worker with PCR-confirmed SARS-CoV-2 infection or an uninfected control (not recorded which).

This clonotype has a count of ten or more. CDR3 nucleotide sequence: TGTGCCAGCTCACCACTTTCAGCCTACGAGCAGTACTTC. As protein: CASSPLSAYEQYF. The chain combines TRBV18 with TRBJ2-7; D is unclear. This CDR3 has 13 amino acids. The germline gives CDR1 KGHSH, CDR2 LQKENI. Between the trimmed V and J ends, which lost 1 base and 2 bases, there was a span of 6 bases.

The V gene is TRBV2, the J gene TRBJ1-1, with TRBD1 as a possible D gene (5 bases). CDR3 length: 14 residues. From germline, CDR1 is SNHLY and CDR2 FYNNEI. Trimming took 7 bases from V and 5 from J, leaving 17 bases between them. CDR3 amino acids: CASTRTRGGTEAFF. CDR3 nucleotides: TGTGCCAGCACCCGCACTAGGGGCGGGACTGAAGCTTTCTTT.

This clonotype turned up a few times. The J gene is TRBJ2-7, the V gene TRBV12-3 or TRBV12-4; D is possibly TRBD2 (5 bases). Trimming cost V 3 bases and J 2 bases, with 11 bases left between them. This CDR3 is built from 14 residues. CDR3 region: CASSLGESPYEQYF. CDR3 in DNA: TGTGCCAGCAGTTTGGGAGAGAGCCCCTACGAGCAGTACTTC.

This clonotype has a handful of counts. This is likely a read error, given that the CDR3 carries no conserved phenylalanine or tryptophan at its end. The DNA is left out, because the CDR3 cannot be placed on it with certainty; the CDR3 is given as TCRdb lists it. The J gene is TRBJ1-1, the V gene TRBV28. Germline V gives CDR1 MDHEN, CDR2 SYDVKM. The CDR3 is 12 residues long, ends included. The CDR3 sequence: CASSLVGGRHLL.

The V call is TRBV2, the J call TRBJ2-1; 8 nucleotides match TRBD1. This CDR3 is built from 13 residues. V lost 6 bases to trimming and J lost 6 bases; unmatched junction nucleotides: 4. The germline CDR1 and CDR2 sequences are SNHLY and FYNNEI. CDR3 bases: TGTGCCAGCAGGCTTGGGACAGGCAATGAGCAGTTCTTC. Its translation: CASRLGTGNEQFF.

This clonotype has at least ten counts. The rearrangement uses TRBV7-2 and TRBJ1-6, with 7 positions matching TRBD1. J was trimmed by 14 bases and V by 1 base; bases with no gene match: 14. This CDR3 spans 16 amino acids. Germline V gene sequence: CDR1 SGHTA, CDR2 FQGNSA. CDR3 nucleotide sequence: TGTGCCAGCAGCTTAGGTGGCAGGGACAGTTCGAAGGCCCTCCACTTT. Translation gives CASSLGGRDSSKALHF. The variable domain in full, with the rest retrieved from reference TRBV7-2 and TRBJ1-6, is GAGVSQSPSNKVTEKGKDVELRCDPISGHTALYWYRQSLGQGLEFLIYFQGNSAPDKSGLPSDRFSAERTGGSVSTLTIQRTQQEDSAVYLCASSLGGRDSSKALHFGNGTRLTVT.

This clonotype was recorded many times. The gene calls are TRBV11-2 and TRBJ1-1; D may be TRBD1 (5 bases). Germline CDR1 and CDR2: SGHAT and FQNNGV. V lost 2 bases, J lost 4 bases, and 14 bases lay in between. The CDR3 loop spans 15 amino acids. CDR3 DNA: TGTGCCAGCAGCTTACAATGGGGCGAGGGCACTGAAGCTTTCTTT. It encodes CASSLQWGEGTEAFF.

The chain is built from TRBV7-9 and TRBJ2-2; 8 bases map to TRBD2. The CDR3 has 17 amino acids. Germline trimming cut 0 bases from V and 0 bases from J; bases unmatched to any gene: 3. Germline CDR1 is SEHNR and CDR2 is FQNEAQ (reference sequence). CDR3 region: CASSLARRGANTGELFF. CDR3 bases: TGTGCCAGCAGCTTAGCGCGGCGGGGGGCGAACACCGGGGAGCTGTTTTTT.

This clonotype showed up many times. V is TRBV12-3 or TRBV12-4 and J is TRBJ1-6; no reliable D call. CDR3 length equals 12 residues. The ends were cut back, 1 base at V and 14 bases at J, with 9 bases in the middle. The CDR3 spells CASSLEPGSLHF. In DNA, the CDR3 is TGTGCCAGCAGTTTAGAGCCAGGCTCCCTCCACTTT.

The chain combines TRBV11-2 with TRBJ2-2, with D uncertain. The CDR3 contains 17 residues. Germline V gives CDR1 SGHAT, CDR2 FQNNGV. Trimming shortened V by 7 bases and J by 2 bases, and 20 bases separated the two germline ends. In DNA form, the CDR3 reads TGTGCCAGCACCCCAGGTCGGATCCACCTAAACACCGGGGAGCTGTTTTTT. This sequence encodes CASTPGRIHLNTGELFF.

In this sample, this clonotype turned up many times. The rearrangement links TRBV24-1 to TRBJ2-3, with 7 bases that match TRBD1. The CDR3 is 15 amino acids. After removal of 5 bases from V and 0 bases from J, the junction contained 4 bases not matched to a gene. In germline, CDR1 is KGHDR, CDR2 SFDVKD. The CDR3 DNA is TGTGCCACCAGTGGGACAGGCCGGAGCACAGATACGCAGTATTTT. Residues: CATSGTGRSTDTQYF.

This clonotype was seen a handful of times. The rearrangement joins TRBV29-1 to TRBJ1-1, with 7 positions matching TRBD1. CDR1 and CDR2 from the germline V gene are SQVTM and ANQGSEA. The CDR3 loop spans 14 amino acids. J was trimmed by 0 bases and V by 7 bases; bases with no gene match: 8. DNA for the CDR3: TGCAGCGCTCAACGGGGGACAGTGAACACTGAAGCTTTCTTT. It translates to CSAQRGTVNTEAFF.

This chain uses TRBV18 with TRBJ1-4; TRBD1 matches at 7 bases. This CDR3 has 14 residues. Looked up from germline, CDR1 is KGHSH and CDR2 is LQKENI. The V gene end was trimmed by 6 bases and the J gene end by 2 bases; junction bases not matched to a gene: 3. CDR3 nucleotides: TGTGCCAGCTCCCGGGACAGTACTAATGAAAAACTGTTTTTT. This codes for CASSRDSTNEKLFF.

The chain is built from TRBV7-9 and TRBJ1-5, with D perhaps matching TRBD1 (5 bases). CDR1 is SEHNR, CDR2 FQNEAQ, per germline (reference sequence). Trimming pared 5 bases from V and 2 bases from J, leaving 10 bases between. The CDR3 is 14 amino acids. The CDR3 sequence is CASSGGLGNQPQHF. CDR3 coding DNA: TGTGCCAGCAGCGGGGGATTGGGCAATCAGCCCCAGCATTTT. The whole variable domain, filled in from reference TRBV7-9 and TRBJ1-5, reads DTGVSQNPRHKITKRGQNVTFRCDPISEHNRLYWYRQTLGQGPEFLTYFQNEAQLEKSRLLSDRFSAERPKGSFSTLEIQRTEQGDSAMYLCASSGGLGNQPQHFGDGTRLSIL.

This clonotype was observed many times. V and J are TRBV9 and TRBJ1-2, with D possibly matching TRBD1 (5 bases). The ends were cut back, 3 bases at V and 0 bases at J, with 12 bases in the middle. The germline V gene encodes CDR1 SGDLS and CDR2 YYNGEE. The CDR3 contains 15 residues. As DNA, the CDR3 is TGTGCCAGCAGCGGGAGACGGGGGTCTAACTATGGCTACACCTTC. Protein product: CASSGRRGSNYGYTF. Combining the CDR3 with reference TRBV9 and TRBJ1-2 gives the whole variable domain DSGVTQTPKHLITATGQRVTLRCSPRSGDLSVYWYQQSLDQGLQFLIQYYNGEERAKGNILERFSAQQFPDLHSELNLSSLELGDSALYFCASSGRRGSNYGYTFGSGTRLTVV.

This clonotype was detected ten times or more. This rearrangement joins TRBV3-1 to TRBJ1-5; D not certain. CDR1 and CDR2 (germline): LGHDT, YNNKEL (reference sequence). Trimming left V 0 bases short and J 7 bases short, with 16 bases between. This CDR3 region has 16 residues. The DNA of the CDR3 is TGTGCCAGCAGCCAAGATCGAGGACCCTCGGGACAGCCCCAGCATTTT. It specifies CASSQDRGPSGQPQHF.

The chain couples TRBV30 to TRBJ2-1; 8 bases agree with TRBD2. Germline V gives CDR1 GTSNPN, CDR2 SVGIG (reference sequence). With V trimmed by 0 bases and J by 5 bases, 6 bases remained unmatched. The CDR3 loop spans 15 amino acids. In nucleotides, the CDR3 is TGTGCCTGGAGTGTACTTGGCGGGGGGCACAATGAGCAGTTCTTC. Its translation is CAWSVLGGGHNEQFF.

In this sample, this clonotype turned up a few times. The V call is TRBV4-1, the J call TRBJ1-1; possible D gene TRBD1, 5 bases. CDR3 length: 11 amino acids. Germline values: CDR1 MGHRA, CDR2 YSYEKL. The V and J ends lost 4 bases and 8 bases respectively, with 8 bases between them. The CDR3 nucleotides read TGCGCCAGCAGCCTAAACAGGGAAGCTTTCTTT. Translated, it gives CASSLNREAFF.

This clonotype was detected many times. V is TRBV2 and J is TRBJ2-1, with D tentatively TRBD1 or TRBD2 (5 bases each). Germline lookup yields CDR1 SNHLY and CDR2 FYNNEI. The CDR3 is 14 amino acids. V lost 7 bases to trimming and J lost 4 bases, with 14 bases between them. The CDR3 loop reads CASIDGTLYNEQFF. DNA for the CDR3: TGTGCCAGCATTGACGGGACCCTTTACAATGAGCAGTTCTTC.

This clonotype was counted many times. The gene calls are TRBV7-9 and TRBJ2-1, with D unresolved. The length of the CDR3 is 13 residues. The ends were cut back, 1 base at V and 6 bases at J, with 7 bases in the middle. The V gene's germline CDR1 is SEHNR and CDR2 FQNEAQ (reference sequence). The CDR3: CASSLDSGNEQFF. The CDR3 DNA is TGTGCCAGCAGCTTAGACTCCGGCAATGAGCAGTTCTTC. Drawing the rest from reference TRBV7-9 and TRBJ2-1, the complete variable domain is DTGVSQNPRHKITKRGQNVTFRCDPISEHNRLYWYRQTLGQGPEFLTYFQNEAQLEKSRLLSDRFSAERPKGSFSTLEIQRTEQGDSAMYLCASSLDSGNEQFFGPGTRLTVL.

Points on this clonotype: Given a much more abundant clone one base away, this may be a read error. The gene calls are TRBV7-3 and TRBJ2-2; 7 bases fit TRBD1. With V trimmed by 5 bases and J by 0 bases, 6 bases remained unmatched. The CDR3 extends over 16 amino acids. Germline CDR1 and CDR2: SGHTA and FQGTGA. The CDR3 is CASSKDRSTNTGELFF. The CDR3 nucleotides are TGTGCCAGCAGCAAGGACAGGAGCACGAACACCGGGGAGCTGTTTTTT. Supplemented by reference TRBV7-3 and TRBJ2-2, the full variable domain reads GAGVSQTPSNKVTEKGKYVELRCDPISGHTALYWYRQSLGQGPEFLIYFQGTGAADDSGLPNDRFFAVRPEGSVSTLKIQRTERGDSAVYLCASSKDRSTNTGELFFGEGSRLTVL.

The rearrangement uses TRBV20-1 and TRBJ2-2; TRBD2 matches at 10 bases. Trimming cost V 1 base and J 1 base; bases outside gene matches: 3. In germline, CDR1 is DFQATT, CDR2 SNEGSKA (reference sequence). This CDR3 comprises 16 residues. The CDR3 sequence is CSARGGLAENTGELFF. DNA for the CDR3: TGCAGTGCTAGAGGCGGACTAGCGGAGAACACCGGGGAGCTGTTTTTT.

This clonotype came up a few times. The chain uses TRBV12-3 or TRBV12-4 and TRBJ1-3, with no clear D. The germline V and J ends were trimmed by 6 bases and 4 bases, with 10 bases remaining between them. The CDR3 has 13 residues. The CDR3 region is CASRLAGGNTIYF. CDR3 bases: TGTGCCAGCAGACTCGCGGGGGGAAACACCATATATTTT.

This clonotype has just a few counts. The rearrangement joins TRBV7-9 to TRBJ1-6, with 8 bases fitting TRBD1. V shed 4 bases and J 10 bases; nucleotides not matched to a gene: 3. Germline V CDR1 and CDR2: SEHNR, FQNEAQ (reference sequence). The CDR3 is 13 residues long. Here the CDR3 reads CASSSDRDSPLHF. The CDR3 bases are TGTGCCAGCAGCTCGGACAGGGACTCACCCCTCCACTTT.

The V gene is TRBV10-3, the J gene TRBJ2-1, with 12 bases aligning to TRBD2. The length of the CDR3 is 17 residues. V lost 2 bases and J lost 6; bases outside the gene matches: 8. Germline V gene data show CDR1 as ENHRY and CDR2 as SYGVKD. CDR3 DNA: TGTGCCATCAGTGAGACCTTAGGACTAGCGGGGAGCAATGAGCAGTTCTTC. Protein sequence: CAISETLGLAGSNEQFF.